The 13 T cell receptor beta chains below come from one sample, sequenced in a study of identical twins. TCRdb used MiXCR to reprocess the 5' RACE reads, holding one entry per CDR3 protein. The table includes some 230,000 distinct CDR3 sequences, approximately 5.9% detected once. Separately, the same data were catalogued under a study of T cells expressing NK-cell markers.

Sequencing was performed on CD8+ T cells sorted from blood. The receptors were sampled from a woman younger than 30 in good health.

The V call is TRBV30, the J call TRBJ2-5; D not certain. V lost 5 bases and J lost 2, with 3 bases in between. Looked up from germline, CDR1 is GTSNPN and CDR2 is SVGIG (reference sequence). The CDR3 loop spans 10 amino acids. DNA for the CDR3: TGTGCCTGGGAACAAGAGACCCAGTACTTC. Protein: CAWEQETQYF.

The chain couples TRBV6-5 to TRBJ2-7, with 9 bases matching TRBD1. Germline values: CDR1 MNHEY, CDR2 SVGAGI. Losses at the gene ends were 2 bases for V and 4 bases for J; bases not matched to a gene: 0. The CDR3 covers 13 residues. The CDR3 reads CASSYDRGYEQYF. The CDR3 nucleotides read TGTGCCAGCAGTTACGACAGGGGGTACGAGCAGTACTTC.

At least ten counts were recorded for this clonotype. CDR3 loop: CASKGGNSPLHF. CDR3 sequence (DNA): TGTGCCAGTAAAGGGGGTAATTCACCCCTCCACTTT. The chain couples TRBV19 to TRBJ1-6; D is perhaps TRBD1 (6 bases). Trimming pared 7 bases from V and 6 bases from J, leaving 7 bases between. The germline V gene encodes CDR1 LNHDA and CDR2 SQIVND (reference sequence). The CDR3 spans 12 residues.

The chain combines TRBV27 with TRBJ2-7; TRBD1 might be the D (5 bases). Germline CDR1 is MNHEY and CDR2 is SMNVEV (reference sequence). CDR3 length equals 11 residues. V was trimmed by 8 bases and J by 3 bases, leaving 8 bases between them. CDR3 residues: CASWTSYEQYF. DNA for the CDR3: TGTGCCAGCTGGACAAGCTACGAGCAGTACTTC.

This clonotype has a handful of counts. The chain combines TRBV25-1 with TRBJ2-3; unclear D gene. Trimming removed 3 bases from V and 1 base from J, with 14 bases in between. The length of the CDR3 is 16 residues. CDR1 and CDR2 (germline): MGHDK, SYGVNS. The CDR3, as DNA: TGTGCCAGCAGTGACTTAGGAAAACTGGGCACAGATACGCAGTATTTT. Encoded protein: CASSDLGKLGTDTQYF.

This clonotype was picked up many times. The chain links TRBV5-1 to TRBJ1-1; no definite D call. Trimming took off 1 base at V and 3 bases at J, with 10 bases between the two ends. The germline gives CDR1 SGHRS, CDR2 YFSETQ. This CDR3 is built from 14 residues. CDR3: CASSLSAADTEAFF. CDR3 coding DNA: TGCGCCAGCAGCTTGTCGGCGGCGGACACTGAAGCTTTCTTT. The full variable domain, rest sourced from reference TRBV5-1 and TRBJ1-1, is KAGVTQTPRYLIKTRGQQVTLSCSPISGHRSVSWYQQTPGQGLQFLFEYFSETQRNKGNFPGRFSGRQFSNSRSEMNVSTLELGDSALYLCASSLSAADTEAFFGQGTRLTVV.

This clonotype was seen more than once but under ten times. The rearrangement links TRBV29-1 to TRBJ2-1; TRBD2 agrees at 8 bases. CDR3 size: 12 residues. The junction had 5 bases not matched to a gene; V was cut back by 7 bases and J by 6 bases. Germline V CDR1 and CDR2: SQVTM, ANQGSEA. The CDR3 here is CSAPGLGNEQFF. DNA for the CDR3: TGCAGCGCCCCGGGACTAGGCAATGAGCAGTTCTTC.

This clonotype was counted a few times. This chain links TRBV6-1 with TRBJ2-6; 9 bases are a match to TRBD1. The CDR3 runs to 14 residues. CDR1 and CDR2 (germline): MNHNS, SASEGT. Trimming cost V 6 bases and J 9 bases; bases outside gene matches: 6. This CDR3 reads CASRGQGLHNVLTF. The DNA of the CDR3 is TGTGCCAGCAGAGGACAGGGGCTCCACAACGTCCTGACTTTC.

This clonotype occurred many times. The rearrangement links TRBV9 to TRBJ2-3, with no clear D. Trimming took 3 bases from V and 2 from J, leaving 10 bases between them. The CDR3 runs 14 residues. Germline values: CDR1 SGDLS, CDR2 YYNGEE. The CDR3 sequence is CASSEARFTDTQYF. The CDR3 DNA sequence: TGTGCCAGCAGCGAAGCTAGATTCACAGATACGCAGTATTTT.

This clonotype was seen only a few times. The gene calls are TRBV3-1 and TRBJ2-7; TRBD1 agrees at 8 bases. Germline V lookup: CDR1 LGHDT, CDR2 YNNKEL (reference sequence). V trimming: 0 bases; J trimming: 2 bases; junction bases outside the gene matches: 0. The CDR3 length is 14 residues. The CDR3 loop is CASSQEQGAYEQYF. The CDR3 DNA is TGTGCCAGCAGCCAAGAACAGGGGGCCTACGAGCAGTACTTC.

The J gene is TRBJ1-1, the V gene TRBV19, with D perhaps matching TRBD1 (6 bases). The CDR3 is 14 residues long. Trimming stripped 3 bases from V and 4 bases from J, with 12 bases between. Germline-derived CDR1 and CDR2 are LNHDA and SQIVND (reference sequence). CDR3 sequence: CASSISGAGTEAFF. The DNA of the CDR3 is TGTGCCAGTAGTATCTCAGGGGCCGGCACTGAAGCTTTCTTT.

This clonotype has ten or more counts. This chain links TRBV6-1 with TRBJ2-2, with TRBD1 matching over 7 bases. V lost 4 bases, J lost 3 bases, and 2 bases stayed unmatched. Germline CDR1 and CDR2: MNHNS and SASEGT. The CDR3 runs to 14 residues. Here the CDR3 reads CASSGDRDTGELFF. DNA for the CDR3: TGTGCCAGCAGTGGGGACAGAGACACCGGGGAGCTGTTTTTT.

The V gene is TRBV12-3 or TRBV12-4, the J gene TRBJ2-1; D is unresolved. The CDR3 is made up of 13 amino acids. V was clipped by 3 bases and J by 3 bases, with 6 bases between them. The CDR3 DNA sequence: TGTGCCAGCAGTTTTACCAGCTACAATGAGCAGTTCTTC. Encoded protein: CASSFTSYNEQFF.